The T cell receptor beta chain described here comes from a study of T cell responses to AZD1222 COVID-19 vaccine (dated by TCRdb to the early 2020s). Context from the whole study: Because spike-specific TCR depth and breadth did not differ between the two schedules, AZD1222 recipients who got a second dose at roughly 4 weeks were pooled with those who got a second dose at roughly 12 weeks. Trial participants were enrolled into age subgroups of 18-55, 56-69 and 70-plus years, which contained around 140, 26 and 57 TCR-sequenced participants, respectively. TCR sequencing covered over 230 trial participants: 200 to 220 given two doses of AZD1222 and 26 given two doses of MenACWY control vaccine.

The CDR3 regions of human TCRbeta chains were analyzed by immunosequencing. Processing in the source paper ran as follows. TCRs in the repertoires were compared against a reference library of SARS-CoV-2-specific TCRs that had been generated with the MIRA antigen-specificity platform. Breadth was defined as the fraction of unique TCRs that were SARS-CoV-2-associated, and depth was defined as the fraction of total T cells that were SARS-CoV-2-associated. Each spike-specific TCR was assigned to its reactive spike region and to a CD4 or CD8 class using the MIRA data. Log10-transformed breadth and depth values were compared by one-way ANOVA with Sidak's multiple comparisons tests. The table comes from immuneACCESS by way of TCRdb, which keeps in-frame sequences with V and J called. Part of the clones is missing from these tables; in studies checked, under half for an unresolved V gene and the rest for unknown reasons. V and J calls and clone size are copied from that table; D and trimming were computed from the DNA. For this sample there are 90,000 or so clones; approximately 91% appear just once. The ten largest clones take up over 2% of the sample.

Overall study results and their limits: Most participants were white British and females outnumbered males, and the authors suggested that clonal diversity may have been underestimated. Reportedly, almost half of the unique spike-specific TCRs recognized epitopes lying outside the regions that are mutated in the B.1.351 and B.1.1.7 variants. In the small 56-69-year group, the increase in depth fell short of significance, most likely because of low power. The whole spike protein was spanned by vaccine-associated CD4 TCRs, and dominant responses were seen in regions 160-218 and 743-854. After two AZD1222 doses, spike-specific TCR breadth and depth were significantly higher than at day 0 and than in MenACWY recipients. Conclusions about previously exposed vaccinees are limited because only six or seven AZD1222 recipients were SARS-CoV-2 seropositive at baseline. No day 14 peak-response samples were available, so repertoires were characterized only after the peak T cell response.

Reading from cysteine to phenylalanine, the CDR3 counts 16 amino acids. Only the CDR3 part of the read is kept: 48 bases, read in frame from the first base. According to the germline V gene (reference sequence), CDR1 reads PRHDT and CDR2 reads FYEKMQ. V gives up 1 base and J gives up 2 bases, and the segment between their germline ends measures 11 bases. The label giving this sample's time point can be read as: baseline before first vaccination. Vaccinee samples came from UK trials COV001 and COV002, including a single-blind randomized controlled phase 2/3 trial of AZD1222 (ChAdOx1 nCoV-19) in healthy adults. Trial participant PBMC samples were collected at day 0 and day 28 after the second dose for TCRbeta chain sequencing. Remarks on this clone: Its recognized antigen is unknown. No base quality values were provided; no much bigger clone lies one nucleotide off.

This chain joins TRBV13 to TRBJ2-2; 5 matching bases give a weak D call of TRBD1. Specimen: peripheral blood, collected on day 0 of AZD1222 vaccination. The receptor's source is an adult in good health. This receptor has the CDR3 CASSLEGAENTGELFF. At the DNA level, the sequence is TGTGCCAGCAGCTTAGAAGGGGCAGAAAACACCGGGGAGCTGTTTTTT. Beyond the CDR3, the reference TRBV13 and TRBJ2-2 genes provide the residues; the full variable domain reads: AAGVIQSPRHLIKEKRETATLKCYPIPRHDTVYWYQQGPGQDPQFLISFYEKMQSDKGSIPDRFSAQQFSDYHSELNMSSLELGDSALYFCASSLEGAENTGELFFGEGSRLTVL.